One sample yielded the 30 T cell receptor beta chains listed below, sequenced in a study of blood T cell repertoires in COVID-19. The table came from immunoSEQ multiplex PCR; TCRdb's copy has only in-frame clones and leaves some out. The repertoire has roughly 150,000 clones, approximately 83% of them found once; the top ten carry roughly 9.2%. Material: peripheral blood. These receptors were taken from a woman at least 80 years old with active or convalescent COVID-19.

This clone was picked up a small number of times. V usage is TRBV9 and J usage is TRBJ1-2; 8 nucleotides agree with TRBD1. The CDR3 contains 15 residues. The V segment lost 3 bases and the J segment 0 bases; nucleotides outside the gene matches: 4. Germline loops: CDR1 SGDLS, CDR2 YYNGEE. The CDR3 is CASSAPDRANYGYTF. In DNA, the CDR3 is TGTGCCAGCAGCGCCCCGGACAGGGCTAACTATGGCTACACCTTC.

This clone appeared once. CDR3 loop: CASSFDRGGKLFF. The CDR3 DNA reads TGTGCCAGCAGCTTTGACAGGGGAGGAAAACTGTTTTTT. J is TRBJ1-4 and V is TRBV11-3; 8 bases line up with TRBD1. In germline, CDR1 is SGHNT, CDR2 YENEEA. The J segment lost 10 bases and the V segment lost 3 bases, leaving 4 bases of the junction unmatched. This CDR3 is 13 amino acids long.

The V and J genes are TRBV5-1 and TRBJ2-7; maybe TRBD2 (5 bases). This CDR3 is 13 amino acids long. Germline V gives CDR1 SGHRS, CDR2 YFSETQ. V was trimmed by 5 bases and J by 5 bases, leaving 14 bases between them. CDR3 amino acids: CASSIALGNEQYF. The CDR3 coding sequence is TGCGCCAGCAGTATCGCCCTCGGGAACGAGCAGTACTTC.

V gene TRBV4-3 combines with J gene TRBJ1-3; D is undetermined. The CDR3 totals 16 residues. Trimming stripped 4 bases from V and 0 bases from J, with 13 bases between. Germline V lookup: CDR1 LGHNA, CDR2 YSLEER. CDR3 nucleotides: TGCGCCAGCAGCCTTTTAACGGGGAGCTCTGGAAACACCATATATTTT. Translated, it gives CASSLLTGSSGNTIYF.

The genes are TRBV13 and TRBJ2-7; 8 bases are a match to TRBD1. The CDR3 totals 13 residues. With V trimmed by 6 bases and J by 3 bases, 4 bases remained unmatched. Germline loops: CDR1 PRHDT, CDR2 FYEKMQ (reference sequence). The DNA for the CDR3 is TGTGCCAGCAGTCGTGGACAGGGCTACGAGCAGTACTTC. This gives the protein CASSRGQGYEQYF.

The chain links TRBV19 to TRBJ2-5; 8 nucleotides agree with TRBD1. Germline V gives CDR1 LNHDA, CDR2 SQIVND (reference sequence). V was clipped by 10 bases and J by 3 bases; unmatched bases: 4. The CDR3 sequence is 12 residues long. The CDR3 DNA follows: TGTGCCACCCAGGACAGGGAAGAGACCCAGTACTTC. As protein: CATQDREETQYF.

The V and J genes are TRBV7-3 and TRBJ2-1, with 9 positions matching TRBD2. The germline CDR1 and CDR2 sequences are SGHTA and FQGTGA. This CDR3 comprises 15 residues. J gave up 10 bases and V 5 bases, and 12 bases lay outside the gene matches. CDR3 region: CASSPRGGGAREQFF. CDR3 nucleotide sequence: TGTGCCAGCAGCCCCCGTGGCGGGGGGGCCAGGGAGCAGTTCTTC.

The J gene is TRBJ2-7, the V gene TRBV12-3 or TRBV12-4; D is undetermined. The length of the CDR3 is 10 residues. Trimming shortened V by 8 bases and J by 7 bases, and 9 bases separated the two germline ends. CDR3: CASGTPEQYF. CDR3 coding DNA: TGTGCCAGCGGCACCCCAGAGCAGTACTTC.

The gene calls are TRBV18 and TRBJ1-4; perhaps TRBD1 as D (6 bases). Germline V gene lookup returns CDR1 KGHSH and CDR2 LQKENI. There are 16 residues in the CDR3. Trimming removed 0 bases from V and 8 bases from J, with 16 bases in between. The chain's CDR3 is CASSPPGAGPGEKLFF. DNA for the CDR3: TGTGCCAGCTCACCACCGGGGGCAGGGCCGGGAGAAAAACTGTTTTTT.

This rearrangement joins TRBV18 to TRBJ2-7; 9 bases are a match to TRBD2. Germline assignment: CDR1 KGHSH and CDR2 LQKENI. Losses at the gene ends were 6 bases for V and 1 base for J; bases not matched to a gene: 7. CDR3 length: 15 amino acids. The DNA of the CDR3 is TGTGCCAGCTCGTCCGAGCGGGGGGATTCCTACGAGCAGTACTTC. Translation gives CASSSERGDSYEQYF.

J is TRBJ2-7 and V is TRBV27; no definite D call. Trimming took 3 bases from V and 1 from J, leaving 10 bases between them. CDR3 length: 14 residues. Germline V gene lookup returns CDR1 MNHEY and CDR2 SMNVEV (reference sequence). The CDR3: CASSLSFLSYEQYF. CDR3 nucleotide sequence: TGTGCCAGCAGTTTGTCTTTCTTATCCTACGAGCAGTACTTC.

This chain connects TRBV27 to TRBJ1-5; the match to TRBD1 covers 11 bases. Germline trimming cut 3 bases from V and 9 bases from J; bases unmatched to any gene: 7. Per the germline V gene, CDR1 is MNHEY and CDR2 is SMNVEV (reference sequence). CDR3 length: 15 amino acids. CDR3 nucleotides: TGTGCCAGCAGTTTCTCTGGGACAGGGGGGAGGCCCCAGCATTTT. Protein: CASSFSGTGGRPQHF.

The chain joins TRBV7-4 to TRBJ2-1, with 7 bases fitting TRBD2. Germline V gives CDR1 SGHVT, CDR2 SQSDAQ. J gave up 2 bases and V 5 bases, and 6 bases lay outside the gene matches. The CDR3 sequence is 15 residues long. The CDR3 spells CASSQTGGTYNEQFF. The CDR3 DNA sequence: TGTGCCAGCAGCCAAACGGGGGGAACCTACAATGAGCAGTTCTTC.

This rearrangement joins TRBV5-1 to TRBJ1-4; D is ambiguous. Looked up from germline, CDR1 is SGHRS and CDR2 is YFSETQ. V was cut by 0 bases and J by 5 bases, with 17 bases left in between. The CDR3 length is 17 residues. CDR3 sequence: CASSLGVAAGRNEKLFF. Here the CDR3 DNA reads TGCGCCAGCAGCTTGGGAGTGGCAGCGGGGAGGAATGAAAAACTGTTTTTT.

This chain joins TRBV15 and TRBJ1-5; 7 nucleotides agree with TRBD1. The ends lost 3 bases at V and 0 bases at J; junction bases unmatched: 14. Germline CDR1 reads LNHNV; CDR2 reads YYDKDF (reference sequence). The CDR3 contains 19 residues. The CDR3 is CATSSPPGGRGYSNQPQHF. In DNA form, the CDR3 reads TGTGCCACCAGCAGTCCTCCAGGGGGACGAGGTTATAGCAATCAGCCCCAGCATTTT. The whole variable domain, remainder taken from reference TRBV15 and TRBJ1-5, is DAMVIQNPRYQVTQFGKPVTLSCSQTLNHNVMYWYQQKSSQAPKLLFHYYDKDFNNEADTPDNFQSRRPNTSFCFLDIRSPGLGDTAMYLCATSSPPGGRGYSNQPQHFGDGTRLSIL.

V and J are TRBV14 and TRBJ1-1; tentatively, D is TRBD1 (6 bases). Germline assignment: CDR1 SGHDN and CDR2 FVKESK. V dropped 4 bases and J dropped 14 bases, with 20 bases sitting between them. The CDR3 is 13 residues long. CDR3 coding DNA: TGTGCCAGCAGCCTTGGTCAGGCAAGGGGGTCCTTCTTT. Protein sequence: CASSLGQARGSFF.

V usage is TRBV21-1 and J usage is TRBJ1-3. TRBV21-1 is classified as a pseudogene. CDR3 length equals 18 residues. As DNA, the CDR3 is TGTGCCAGCAGCCCCCCGGGAGGGGGCCTAAGCGCTGGAAACACCATATATTTT. The encoded protein is CASSPPGGGLSAGNTIYF.

The chain links TRBV9 to TRBJ2-3, with D tentatively TRBD2 (6 bases). Germline CDR1 and CDR2: SGDLS and YYNGEE. There are 14 residues in the CDR3. Trimming took off 2 bases at V and 2 bases at J, with 9 bases between the two ends. CDR3 sequence reads: CASSVSGFTDTQYF. The CDR3 DNA reads TGTGCCAGCAGCGTTAGCGGTTTCACAGATACGCAGTATTTT. The full variable domain, its missing parts supplied by reference TRBV9 and TRBJ2-3, is DSGVTQTPKHLITATGQRVTLRCSPRSGDLSVYWYQQSLDQGLQFLIQYYNGEERAKGNILERFSAQQFPDLHSELNLSSLELGDSALYFCASSVSGFTDTQYFGPGTRLTVL.

This clone was seen more than once but under ten times. The rearrangement links TRBV7-9 to TRBJ1-2; D is perhaps TRBD1 (5 bases). The CDR3 spans 14 residues. Germline CDR1 reads SEHNR; CDR2 reads FQNEAQ (reference sequence). With 3 bases removed from V and 2 bases from J, the gap between germline ends came to 10 bases. Here the CDR3 reads CASSFQGSNYGYTF. The CDR3 DNA reads as TGTGCCAGCAGCTTTCAGGGATCAAACTATGGCTACACCTTC.

This chain uses TRBV29-1 with TRBJ1-2; 10 nucleotides agree with TRBD1. Germline V CDR1 and CDR2: SQVTM, ANQGSEA. J gave up 8 bases and V 5 bases, and 5 bases lay outside the gene matches. This CDR3 is 12 amino acids long. The CDR3 bases are TGCAGCGTTCGCGGGACAGGGGAAGGCTACACCTTC. It translates to CSVRGTGEGYTF.

This clone was counted a few times. This chain connects TRBV7-2 to TRBJ2-3, with D unclear. Looked up from germline, CDR1 is SGHTA and CDR2 is FQGNSA. CDR3 length equals 12 residues. Trimming removed 0 bases from V and 7 bases from J, with 5 bases in between. The DNA of the CDR3 is TGTGCCAGCAGCTTAGCCGGTAATACGCAGTATTTT. It translates to CASSLAGNTQYF. Based on the CDR3 plus reference TRBV7-2 and TRBJ2-3, the full variable domain is GAGVSQSPSNKVTEKGKDVELRCDPISGHTALYWYRQSLGQGLEFLIYFQGNSAPDKSGLPSDRFSAERTGGSVSTLTIQRTQQEDSAVYLCASSLAGNTQYFGPGTRLTVL.

The chain recombines TRBV7-9 with TRBJ1-4; D possibly corresponds to TRBD1 (6 bases). Germline V CDR1 and CDR2: SEHNR, FQNEAQ (reference sequence). Trimming stripped 5 bases from V and 3 bases from J, with 10 bases between. This CDR3 is 14 amino acids long. This CDR3 is CASSTDRPNEKLFF. CDR3 sequence (DNA): TGTGCCAGCAGCACTGACAGGCCTAATGAAAAACTGTTTTTT.

Regarding this clone: Other DNA sequences of this sample code for an identical CDR3. V gene TRBV7-2 combines with J gene TRBJ1-1, with D possibly being TRBD1 (5 bases). Trimming pared 1 base from V and 0 bases from J, leaving 6 bases between. Germline V gene lookup returns CDR1 SGHTA and CDR2 FQGNSA. The CDR3 extends over 14 amino acids. DNA for the CDR3: TGTGCCAGCAGCTTAGGACAGATGAACACTGAAGCTTTCTTT. Amino acids: CASSLGQMNTEAFF.

The chain combines TRBV3-1 (or the pseudogene TRBV3-2) with TRBJ1-1; TRBD1 might be the D (5 bases). Germline V gene data show CDR1 as LGHDT and CDR2 as YNNKEL (reference sequence). The CDR3 is 14 residues long. Trimming removed 1 base at V and 1 base at J, with 7 bases between. The CDR3 DNA reads as TGTGCCAGCAGCCAAGGTGGGGCGAACACTGAAGCTTTCTTT. This encodes CASSQGGANTEAFF.

The chain recombines TRBV18 with TRBJ1-1; the D gene is possibly TRBD1 (5 bases). The ends were cut back, 8 bases at V and 2 bases at J, with 9 bases in the middle. The CDR3 is 12 amino acids. The germline gives CDR1 KGHSH, CDR2 LQKENI. The DNA for the CDR3 is TGTGCCAGCAGCACAGGCAACACTGAAGCTTTCTTT. It yields the protein CASSTGNTEAFF.

The chain employs TRBV5-1 and TRBJ1-6; tentative D call: TRBD1 (5 bases). Germline assignment: CDR1 SGHRS and CDR2 YFSETQ. Trimming left V 1 base short and J 0 bases short, with 11 bases between. There are 17 residues in the CDR3. The CDR3 coding sequence is TGCGCCAGCAGCTTGAGCGGGGCTAGCTCCTATAATTCACCCCTCCACTTT. The encoded protein is CASSLSGASSYNSPLHF. Filled out from reference TRBV5-1 and TRBJ1-6, the complete variable domain reads KAGVTQTPRYLIKTRGQQVTLSCSPISGHRSVSWYQQTPGQGLQFLFEYFSETQRNKGNFPGRFSGRQFSNSRSEMNVSTLELGDSALYLCASSLSGASSYNSPLHFGNGTRLTVT.

This clone came up a few times. The chain is built from TRBV19 and TRBJ1-4, with TRBD1 as a possible D gene (6 bases). CDR3 length: 16 amino acids. The germline V gene encodes CDR1 LNHDA and CDR2 SQIVND (reference sequence). Trimming shortened V by 6 bases and J by 0 bases, and 14 bases separated the two germline ends. The CDR3 loop reads CASSLKGVPTNEKLFF. In nucleotides, the CDR3 is TGTGCCAGTAGCCTTAAGGGGGTCCCAACTAATGAAAAACTGTTTTTT.

The CDR3 region has the DNA TGTGCCAGCAGCTCGGACAGGGCGAACTCTGGAAACACCATATATTTT. Protein sequence: CASSSDRANSGNTIYF. V usage is TRBV5-5 and J usage is TRBJ1-3; TRBD1 matches 8 bases. The CDR3 has 16 amino acids. The germline V gene has CDR1 SGHKS and CDR2 YYEKEE (reference sequence). After removal of 3 bases from V and 0 bases from J, the junction contained 5 bases not matched to a gene.

The rearrangement joins TRBV6-6 to TRBJ1-3; perhaps TRBD1 as D (5 bases). CDR1 and CDR2 (germline): MNHNY, SVGAGI (reference sequence). V dropped 2 bases and J dropped 0 bases, with 11 bases sitting between them. CDR3 size: 16 residues. The CDR3 DNA reads TGTGCCAGCAGTTACGTCCAGGGAAGCTCTGGAAACACCATATATTTT. This encodes CASSYVQGSSGNTIYF.

The CDR3 region has the DNA TGTGCCAGCAGCTTAGAAGCGGGGCCTTGGTACGAGCAGTACTTC. Translation gives CASSLEAGPWYEQYF. J is TRBJ2-7 and V is TRBV11-2, with 7 bases identical to TRBD2. Germline assignment: CDR1 SGHAT and CDR2 FQNNGV. The V gene end was trimmed by 0 bases and the J gene end by 4 bases; junction bases not matched to a gene: 6. This CDR3 is 15 amino acids long.